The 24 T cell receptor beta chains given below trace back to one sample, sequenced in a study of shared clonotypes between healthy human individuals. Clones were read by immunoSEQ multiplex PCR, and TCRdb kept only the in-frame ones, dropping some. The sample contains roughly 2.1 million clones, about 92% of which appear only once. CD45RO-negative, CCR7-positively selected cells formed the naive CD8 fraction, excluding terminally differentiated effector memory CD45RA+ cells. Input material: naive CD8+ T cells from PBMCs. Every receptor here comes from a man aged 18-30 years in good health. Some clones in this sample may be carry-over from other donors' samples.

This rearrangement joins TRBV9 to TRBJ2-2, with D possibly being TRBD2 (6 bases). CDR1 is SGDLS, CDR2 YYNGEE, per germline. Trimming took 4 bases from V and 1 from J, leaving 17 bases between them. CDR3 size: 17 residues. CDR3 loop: CASSHPLASENTGELFF. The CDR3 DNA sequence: TGTGCCAGCAGCCACCCCCTCGCTAGCGAGAACACCGGGGAGCTGTTTTTT. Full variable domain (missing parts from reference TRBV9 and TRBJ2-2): DSGVTQTPKHLITATGQRVTLRCSPRSGDLSVYWYQQSLDQGLQFLIQYYNGEERAKGNILERFSAQQFPDLHSELNLSSLELGDSALYFCASSHPLASENTGELFFGEGSRLTVL.

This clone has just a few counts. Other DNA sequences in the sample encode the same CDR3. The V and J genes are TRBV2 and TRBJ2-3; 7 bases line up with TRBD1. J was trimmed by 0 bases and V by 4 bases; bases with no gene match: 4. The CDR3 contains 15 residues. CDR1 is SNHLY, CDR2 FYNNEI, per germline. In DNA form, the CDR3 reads TGTGCCAGCAGTGCCGGGACAGCTAGCACAGATACGCAGTATTTT. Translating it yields CASSAGTASTDTQYF.

Here the CDR3 DNA reads TGTGCCAGCAGTTACGGGGCTAGCGGACCTTACAATGAGCAGTTCTTC. Encoded protein: CASSYGASGPYNEQFF. The V call is TRBV6-5, the J call TRBJ2-1; 7 bases agree with TRBD2. The CDR3 is 16 amino acids. Trimming at V came to 2 bases and at J to 4 bases, leaving 8 bases not matched to a gene. Germline V gene data show CDR1 as MNHEY and CDR2 as SVGAGI.

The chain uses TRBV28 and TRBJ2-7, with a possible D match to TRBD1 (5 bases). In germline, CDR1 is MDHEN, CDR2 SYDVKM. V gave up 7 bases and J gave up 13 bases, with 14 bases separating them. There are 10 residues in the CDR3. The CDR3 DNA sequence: TGTGCCAGCAAAAGGGGCAGAATTTACTTC. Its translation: CASKRGRIYF.

DNA of the CDR3: TGTGCCAGCAGCAGATACAGGGGGCGCGGGTACGAGCAGTACTTC. Translation gives CASSRYRGRGYEQYF. The V gene is TRBV21-1, the J gene TRBJ2-7; the tabulated D call, TRBD1, remains unverified against the DNA. TRBV21-1 is a pseudogene. This CDR3 is 15 amino acids long.

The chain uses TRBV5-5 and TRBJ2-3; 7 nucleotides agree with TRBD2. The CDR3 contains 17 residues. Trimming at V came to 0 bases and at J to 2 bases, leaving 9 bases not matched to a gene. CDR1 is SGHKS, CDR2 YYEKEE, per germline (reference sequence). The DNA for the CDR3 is TGTGCCAGCAGCTTGGCTCCGCGGGAGCGGGACACAGATACGCAGTATTTT. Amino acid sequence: CASSLAPRERDTDTQYF.

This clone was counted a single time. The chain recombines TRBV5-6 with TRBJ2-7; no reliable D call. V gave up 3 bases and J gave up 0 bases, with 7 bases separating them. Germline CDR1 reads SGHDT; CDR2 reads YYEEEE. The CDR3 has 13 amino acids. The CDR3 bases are TGTGCCAGCAGCTGGGCCGACTCCTACGAGCAGTACTTC. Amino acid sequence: CASSWADSYEQYF.

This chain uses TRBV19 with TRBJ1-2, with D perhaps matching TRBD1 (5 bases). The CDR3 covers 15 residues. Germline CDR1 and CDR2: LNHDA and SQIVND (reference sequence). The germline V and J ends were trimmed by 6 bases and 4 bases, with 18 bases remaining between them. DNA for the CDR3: TGTGCCAGTAGGCCGCCAGGGCCGCGGGGCTATGGCTACACCTTC. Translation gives CASRPPGPRGYGYTF.

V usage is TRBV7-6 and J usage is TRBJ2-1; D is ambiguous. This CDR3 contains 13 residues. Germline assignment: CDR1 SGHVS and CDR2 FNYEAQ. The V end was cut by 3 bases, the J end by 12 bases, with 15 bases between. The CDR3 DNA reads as TGTGCCAGCAGCTTGGAAGATCTAGAGTGGCAGTTCTTC. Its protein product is CASSLEDLEWQFF.

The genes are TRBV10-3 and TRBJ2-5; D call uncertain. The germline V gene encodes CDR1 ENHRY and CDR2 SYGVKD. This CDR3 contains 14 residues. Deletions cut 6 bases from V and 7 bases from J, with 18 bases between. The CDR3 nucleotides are TGTGCCATCAGGCTTGGCTACCCCAACTGGACCCAGTACTTC. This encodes CAIRLGYPNWTQYF.

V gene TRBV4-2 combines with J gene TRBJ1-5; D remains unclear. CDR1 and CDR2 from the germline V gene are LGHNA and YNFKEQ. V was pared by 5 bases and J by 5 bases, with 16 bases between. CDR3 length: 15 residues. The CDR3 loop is CASSSGPPTYQPQHF. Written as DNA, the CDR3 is TGTGCCAGCAGCTCCGGGCCACCCACCTATCAGCCCCAGCATTTT.

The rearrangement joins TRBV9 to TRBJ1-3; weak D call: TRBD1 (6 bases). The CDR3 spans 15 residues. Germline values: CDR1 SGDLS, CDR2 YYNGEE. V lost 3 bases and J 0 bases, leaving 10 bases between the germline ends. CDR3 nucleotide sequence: TGTGCCAGCAGCGAACAGGGTAACTCTGGAAACACCATATATTTT. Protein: CASSEQGNSGNTIYF. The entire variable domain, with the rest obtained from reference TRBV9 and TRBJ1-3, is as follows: DSGVTQTPKHLITATGQRVTLRCSPRSGDLSVYWYQQSLDQGLQFLIQYYNGEERAKGNILERFSAQQFPDLHSELNLSSLELGDSALYFCASSEQGNSGNTIYFGEGSWLTVV.

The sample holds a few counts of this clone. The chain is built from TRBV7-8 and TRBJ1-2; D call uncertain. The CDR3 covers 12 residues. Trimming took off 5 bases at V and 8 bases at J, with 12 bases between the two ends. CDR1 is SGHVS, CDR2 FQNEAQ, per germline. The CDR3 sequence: CASSQRTEGYTF. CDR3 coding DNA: TGTGCCAGCAGCCAGCGGACGGAGGGCTACACCTTC.

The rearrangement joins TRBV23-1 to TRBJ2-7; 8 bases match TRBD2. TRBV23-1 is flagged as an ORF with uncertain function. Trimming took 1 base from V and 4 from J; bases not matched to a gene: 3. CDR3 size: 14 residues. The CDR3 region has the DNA TGCGCCAGCAGTCAATACCGGGAGGGATACGAGCAGTACTTC. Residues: CASSQYREGYEQYF.

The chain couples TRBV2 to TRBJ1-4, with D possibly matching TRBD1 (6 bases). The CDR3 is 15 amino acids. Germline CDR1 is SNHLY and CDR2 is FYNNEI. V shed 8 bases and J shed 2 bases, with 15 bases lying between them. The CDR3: CASHKGGATNEKLFF. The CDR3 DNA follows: TGTGCCAGCCACAAGGGGGGGGCGACTAATGAAAAACTGTTTTTT.

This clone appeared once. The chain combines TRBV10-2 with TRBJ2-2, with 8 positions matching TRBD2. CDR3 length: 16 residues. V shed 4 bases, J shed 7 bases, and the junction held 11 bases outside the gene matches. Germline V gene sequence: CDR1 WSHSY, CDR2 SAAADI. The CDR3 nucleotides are TGCGCCAGCAGTGTTTTTTCGGGAGGGCCGATCGGGGAGCTGTTTTTT. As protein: CASSVFSGGPIGELFF.

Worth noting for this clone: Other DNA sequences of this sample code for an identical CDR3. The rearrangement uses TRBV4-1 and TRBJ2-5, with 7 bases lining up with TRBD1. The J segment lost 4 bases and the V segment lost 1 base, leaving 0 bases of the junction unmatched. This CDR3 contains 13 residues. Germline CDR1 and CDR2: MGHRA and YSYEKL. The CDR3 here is CASSQAGGETQYF. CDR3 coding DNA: TGCGCCAGCAGCCAAGCAGGGGGAGAGACCCAGTACTTC.

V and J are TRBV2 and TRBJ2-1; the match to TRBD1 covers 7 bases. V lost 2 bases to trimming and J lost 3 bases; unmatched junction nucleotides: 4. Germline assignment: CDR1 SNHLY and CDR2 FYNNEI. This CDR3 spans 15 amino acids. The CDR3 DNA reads TGTGCCAGCAGTGAACCACAGGGGAACTACAATGAGCAGTTCTTC. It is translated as CASSEPQGNYNEQFF.

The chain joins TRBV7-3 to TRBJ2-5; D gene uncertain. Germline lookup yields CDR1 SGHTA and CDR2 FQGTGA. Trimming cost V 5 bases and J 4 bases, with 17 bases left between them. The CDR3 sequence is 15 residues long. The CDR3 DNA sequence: TGTGCCAGCAGCCCTTTTGGGTTGTCGGCAGAGACCCAGTACTTC. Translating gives CASSPFGLSAETQYF.

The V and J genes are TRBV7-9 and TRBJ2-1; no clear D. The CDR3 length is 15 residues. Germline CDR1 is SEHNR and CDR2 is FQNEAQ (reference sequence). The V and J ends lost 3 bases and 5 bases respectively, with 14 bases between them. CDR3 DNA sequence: TGTGCCAGCAGCTTCCCCGTAGTGGAAAACAATGAGCAGTTCTTC. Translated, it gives CASSFPVVENNEQFF.

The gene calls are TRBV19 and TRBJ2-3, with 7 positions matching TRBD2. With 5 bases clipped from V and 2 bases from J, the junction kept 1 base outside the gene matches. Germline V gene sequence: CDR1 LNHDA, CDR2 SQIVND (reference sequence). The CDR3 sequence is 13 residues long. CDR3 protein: CASSQRDTDTQYF. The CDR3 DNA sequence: TGTGCCAGTAGTCAGCGGGACACAGATACGCAGTATTTT.

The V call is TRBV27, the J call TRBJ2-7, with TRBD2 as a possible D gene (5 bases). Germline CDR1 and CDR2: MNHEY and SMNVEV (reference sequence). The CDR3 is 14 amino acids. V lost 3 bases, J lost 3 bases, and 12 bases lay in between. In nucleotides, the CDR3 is TGTGCCAGCAGTTTGGACTTATGGGGCTACGAGCAGTACTTC. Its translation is CASSLDLWGYEQYF.

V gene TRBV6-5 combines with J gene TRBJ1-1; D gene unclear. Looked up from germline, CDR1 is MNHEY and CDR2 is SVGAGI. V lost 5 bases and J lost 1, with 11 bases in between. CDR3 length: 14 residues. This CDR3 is CASSTRVWNTEAFF. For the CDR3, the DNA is TGTGCCAGCAGTACCCGGGTATGGAACACTGAAGCTTTCTTT.

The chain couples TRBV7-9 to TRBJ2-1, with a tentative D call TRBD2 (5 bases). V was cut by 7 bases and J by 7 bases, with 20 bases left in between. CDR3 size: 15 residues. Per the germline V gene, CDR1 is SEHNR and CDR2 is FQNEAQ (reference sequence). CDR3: CASIGGPLKSNEQFF. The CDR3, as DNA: TGTGCCAGCATCGGAGGTCCCCTGAAGTCAAATGAGCAGTTCTTC.